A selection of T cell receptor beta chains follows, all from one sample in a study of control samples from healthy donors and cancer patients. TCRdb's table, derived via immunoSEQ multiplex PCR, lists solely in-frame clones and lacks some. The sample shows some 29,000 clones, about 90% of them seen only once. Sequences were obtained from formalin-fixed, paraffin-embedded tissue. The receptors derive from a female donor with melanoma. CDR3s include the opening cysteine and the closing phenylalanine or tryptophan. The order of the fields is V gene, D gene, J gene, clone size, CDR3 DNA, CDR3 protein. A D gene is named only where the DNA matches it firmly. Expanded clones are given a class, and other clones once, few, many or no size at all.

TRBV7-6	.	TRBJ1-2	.	TGTGCCAGCAGCTCCGCCGGGACACCAAACTATGGCTACACCTTC	CASSSAGTPNYGYTF
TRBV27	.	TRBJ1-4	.	TGTGCCAGCAGCGCCGAAGTGGGAGGTTTCGAAAAACTGTTTTTT	CASSAEVGGFEKLFF
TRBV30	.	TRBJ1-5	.	TGTGCCTGGAGTGTTCCGACGGATAGCAATCAGCCCCAGCATTTT	CAWSVPTDSNQPQHF
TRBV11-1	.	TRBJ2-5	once	TGTGCCAGCAGCTACCGGACTCGAGTGGAGACCCAGTACTTC	CASSYRTRVETQYF
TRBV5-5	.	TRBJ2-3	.	TGTGCCAGCAGCCGACTAGACACAGATACGCAGTATTTT	CASSRLDTDTQYF
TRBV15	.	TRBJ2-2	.	TGTGCCACCAGCAGAGCCCACGGGGAGCTGTTTTTT	CATSRAHGELFF
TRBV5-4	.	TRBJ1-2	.	TGTGCCAGCAGCTTTTCCACTGGGGATTATGGCTACACCTTC	CASSFSTGDYGYTF
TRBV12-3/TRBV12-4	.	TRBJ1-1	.	TGTGCCAGCAGTTTGGGTCCAAACACTGAAGCTTTCTTT	CASSLGPNTEAFF
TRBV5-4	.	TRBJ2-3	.	TGTGCCAGCAGCGAAAGGACAGTCCGGGGTACGCAGTATTTT	CASSERTVRGTQYF
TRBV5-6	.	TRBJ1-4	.	TGTGCCAGCAGCCCGGACCGGGGCGAAAAACTGTTTTTT	CASSPDRGEKLFF
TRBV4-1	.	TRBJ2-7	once	TGCGCCAGCAGCCAAATCGTAGGGGGGAAGTCCGATTGGGAGCAGTACTTC	CASSQIVGGKSDWEQYF
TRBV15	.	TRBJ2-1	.	TGTGCCACCAGCAGAGACCATGTCACCAATGAGCAGTTCTTC	CATSRDHVTNEQFF
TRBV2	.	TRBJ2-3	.	TGTGCCAGCAGCGCCGGGACACACTCCACAGATACGCAGTATTTT	CASSAGTHSTDTQYF
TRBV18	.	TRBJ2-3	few	TGTGCCAGTACCTCTACTGGCACAGATACGCAGTATTTT	CASTSTGTDTQYF
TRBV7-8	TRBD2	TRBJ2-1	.	TGTGCCAGCAGCTTAGCAGGACTAGCGGGGTACAATGAGCAGTTCTTC	CASSLAGLAGYNEQFF
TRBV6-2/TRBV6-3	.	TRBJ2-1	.	TGTGCCAGCAGCCTTCCGGGAGCTCAGTTCTTC	CASSLPGAQFF
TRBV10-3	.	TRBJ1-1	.	TGTGCCATCAGCAAGCAGGACGGGGGAGAAGCTTTCTTT	CAISKQDGGEAFF
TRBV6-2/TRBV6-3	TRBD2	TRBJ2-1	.	TGTGCCAGCAGTTTGGGAGGGATCAATGAGCAGTTCTTC	CASSLGGINEQFF
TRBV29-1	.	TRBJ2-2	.	TGCAGCGTTGTCGGATGGGCGAACACCGGGGAGCTGTTTTTT	CSVVGWANTGELFF
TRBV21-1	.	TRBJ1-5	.	TGTGCCAGCAGCAGCTATACAGGGAGGTCGAGCAATCAGCCCCAGCATTTT	CASSSYTGRSSNQPQHF
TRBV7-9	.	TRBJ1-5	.	TGTGCCAGCAGCTTAGGAGCCAGGGATAATCAGCCCCAGCATTTT	CASSLGARDNQPQHF
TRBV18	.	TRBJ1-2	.	TGTGCCAGCTCACCAGTCGGGACTAATTATGGCTACACCTTC	CASSPVGTNYGYTF
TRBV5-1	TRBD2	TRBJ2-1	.	TGCGCCAGCGGGTTAGCGGGAGCCTACAATGAGCAGTTCTTC	CASGLAGAYNEQFF
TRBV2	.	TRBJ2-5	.	TGTGCCAGTCTCCCCGGGGAGACCCAGTACTTC	CASLPGETQYF